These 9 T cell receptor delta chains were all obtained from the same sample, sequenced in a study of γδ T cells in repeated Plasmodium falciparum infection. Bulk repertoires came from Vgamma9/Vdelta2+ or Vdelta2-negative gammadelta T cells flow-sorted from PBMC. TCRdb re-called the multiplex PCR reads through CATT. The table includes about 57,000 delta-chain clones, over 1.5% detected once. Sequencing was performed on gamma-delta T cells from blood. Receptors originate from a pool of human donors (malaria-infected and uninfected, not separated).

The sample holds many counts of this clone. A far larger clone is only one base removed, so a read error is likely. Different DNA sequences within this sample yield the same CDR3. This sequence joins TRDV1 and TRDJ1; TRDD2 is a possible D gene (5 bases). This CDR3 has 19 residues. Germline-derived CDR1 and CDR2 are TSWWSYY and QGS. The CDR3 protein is CALGESGPPVVLQTDKLIF. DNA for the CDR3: TGTGCTCTTGGGGAATCGGGGCCCCCGGTCGTCCTTCAAACCGATAAGCTCATCTTT.

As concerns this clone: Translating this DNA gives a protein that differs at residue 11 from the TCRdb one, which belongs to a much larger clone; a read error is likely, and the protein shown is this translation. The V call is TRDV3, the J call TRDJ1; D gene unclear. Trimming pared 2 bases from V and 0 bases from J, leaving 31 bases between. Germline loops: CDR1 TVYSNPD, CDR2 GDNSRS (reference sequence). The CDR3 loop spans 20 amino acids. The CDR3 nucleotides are TGTGCCTTTGGCCGGCTACGGTACCTGTACTTGGTCACGTACACCGATAAACTCATCTTT. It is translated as CAFGRLRYLYLVTYTDKLIF.

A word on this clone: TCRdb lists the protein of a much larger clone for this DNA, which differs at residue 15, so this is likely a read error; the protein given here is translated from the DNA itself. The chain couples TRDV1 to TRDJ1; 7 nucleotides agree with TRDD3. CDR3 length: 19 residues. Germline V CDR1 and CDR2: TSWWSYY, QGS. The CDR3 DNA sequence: TGTGCTCTTGGGGGGGGCGTCCTCAGGATACGCTCGTACACCGGTAAACTCATCTTT. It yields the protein CALGGGVLRIRSYTGKLIF.

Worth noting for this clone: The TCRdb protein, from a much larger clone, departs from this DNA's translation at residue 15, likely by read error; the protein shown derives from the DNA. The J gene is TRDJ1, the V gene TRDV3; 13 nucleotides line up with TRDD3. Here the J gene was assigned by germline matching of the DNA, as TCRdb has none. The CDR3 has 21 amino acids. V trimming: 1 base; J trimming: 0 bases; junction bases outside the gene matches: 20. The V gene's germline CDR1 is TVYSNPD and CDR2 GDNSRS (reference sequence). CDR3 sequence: CAFTRPEPSTGGYADTDKLIF. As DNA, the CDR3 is TGTGCCTTTACTAGACCCGAACCCTCTACTGGGGGATACGCGGACACCGATAAACTCATCTTT.

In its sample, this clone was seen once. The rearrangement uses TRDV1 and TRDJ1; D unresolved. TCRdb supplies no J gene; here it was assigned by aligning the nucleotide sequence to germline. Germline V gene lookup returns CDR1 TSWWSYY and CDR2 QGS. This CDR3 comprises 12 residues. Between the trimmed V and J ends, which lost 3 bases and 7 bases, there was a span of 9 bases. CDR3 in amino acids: CALGDRRCKLIF. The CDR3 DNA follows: TGTGCTCTTGGGGATCGCCGGTGTAAACTCATCTTT.

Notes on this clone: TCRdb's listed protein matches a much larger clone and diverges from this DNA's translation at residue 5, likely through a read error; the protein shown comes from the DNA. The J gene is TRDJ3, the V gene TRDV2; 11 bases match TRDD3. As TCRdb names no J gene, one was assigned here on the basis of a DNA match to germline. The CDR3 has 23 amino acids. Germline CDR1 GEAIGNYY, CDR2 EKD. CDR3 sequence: CACDAGDWGISRTSSRDTRQMFF. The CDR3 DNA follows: TGTGCCTGTGACGCCGGGGACTGGGGGATATCGCGGACCAGCTCCCGGGACACCCGACAGATGTTTTTC.

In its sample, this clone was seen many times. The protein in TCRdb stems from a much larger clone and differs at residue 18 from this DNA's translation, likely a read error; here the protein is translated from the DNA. The CDR3 DNA reads as TGTGCTCTTGGGGATCCCGAATCTCCTTACTGGGGGATGTTTGATAAACTCACCTTT. Translated, it gives CALGDPESPYWGMFDKLTF. V usage is TRDV1 and J usage is TRDJ1, with TRDD3 matching 10 bases. Per germline, CDR1 TSWWSYY and CDR2 QGS. This CDR3 is built from 19 residues.

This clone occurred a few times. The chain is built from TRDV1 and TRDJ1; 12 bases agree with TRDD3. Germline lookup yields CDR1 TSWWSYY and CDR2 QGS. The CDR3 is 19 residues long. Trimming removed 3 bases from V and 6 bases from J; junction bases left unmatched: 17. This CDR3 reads CALGEGFVYWGIHANKLIF. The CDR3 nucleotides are TGTGCTCTTGGGGAGGGGTTCGTCTACTGGGGGATACACGCCAATAAACTCATCTTT.

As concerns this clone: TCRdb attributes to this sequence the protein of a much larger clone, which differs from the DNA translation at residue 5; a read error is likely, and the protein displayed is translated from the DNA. Here the CDR3 DNA reads TGTGCCTGTGACTCGGTACAAAAACGTAAGGAAGAAAACACCGATAAACTCATCTTT. This translates into CACDSVQKRKEENTDKLIF. V gene TRDV2 combines with J gene TRDJ1; D not certain. Here the J gene came from matching the DNA to germline, since TCRdb omits it. Germline V CDR1 and CDR2: GEAIGNYY, EKD. Between the trimmed V and J ends, which lost 3 bases and 0 bases, there was a span of 25 bases. This CDR3 is 19 amino acids long.